This TCR beta chain emerged from a study of blood T cell repertoires in COVID-19. Per the original data handling: Amplification of reference gene primers provided the estimated nucleated cell counts. Clones were sequenced by immunoSEQ multiplex PCR, and TCRdb holds only the in-frame ones, with some missing. V and J calls and clone size follow that table, whereas D and trimming were derived from the DNA. The sample includes roughly 160,000 clones, around 90% of them seen just once. In germline, CDR1 is WSHSY, CDR2 SAAADI. Trimming left V 4 bases short and J 1 base short, with 11 bases between. There are 15 residues in the CDR3.

The chain carries TRBV10-2 and TRBJ1-5; D remains unclear. Material: peripheral blood. The clonotype originates from a man between 18 and 29 years old with acute or convalescent COVID-19. Written as DNA, the CDR3 is TGCGCCAGCAGTGGGGCTGGAAAGAGCAATCAGCCCCAGCATTTT. It encodes CASSGAGKSNQPQHF.